This T cell receptor beta chain was documented in a study of T cells after yellow fever vaccination. Study results and caveats: Though it reached lower strength, the secondary response hit its peak faster, day 5 versus 15.

TCRdb reanalysed the 5' RACE reads using MiXCR and keeps one entry per CDR3 protein. The sample carries tens of thousands of distinct CDR3 sequences, approximately 7.5% recorded once. The CDR3 loop spans 15 amino acids. Germline CDR1 LGHNA, CDR2 YSLEER. Deletions cut 0 bases from V and 0 bases from J, with 9 bases between. A word on this clonotype: The antigen remains unidentified.

V usage is TRBV4-3 and J usage is TRBJ2-7; D is unclear. This specimen was CD8+ T cells sorted from PBMCs, taken on the day of the yellow fever booster vaccination. This clonotype was sampled from a man aged 30 to 45 who received the YFV17D yellow fever vaccine. In nucleotides, the CDR3 is TGCGCCAGCAGCCAAGACAGGACCTACTCCTACGAGCAGTACTTC. It is translated as CASSQDRTYSYEQYF.